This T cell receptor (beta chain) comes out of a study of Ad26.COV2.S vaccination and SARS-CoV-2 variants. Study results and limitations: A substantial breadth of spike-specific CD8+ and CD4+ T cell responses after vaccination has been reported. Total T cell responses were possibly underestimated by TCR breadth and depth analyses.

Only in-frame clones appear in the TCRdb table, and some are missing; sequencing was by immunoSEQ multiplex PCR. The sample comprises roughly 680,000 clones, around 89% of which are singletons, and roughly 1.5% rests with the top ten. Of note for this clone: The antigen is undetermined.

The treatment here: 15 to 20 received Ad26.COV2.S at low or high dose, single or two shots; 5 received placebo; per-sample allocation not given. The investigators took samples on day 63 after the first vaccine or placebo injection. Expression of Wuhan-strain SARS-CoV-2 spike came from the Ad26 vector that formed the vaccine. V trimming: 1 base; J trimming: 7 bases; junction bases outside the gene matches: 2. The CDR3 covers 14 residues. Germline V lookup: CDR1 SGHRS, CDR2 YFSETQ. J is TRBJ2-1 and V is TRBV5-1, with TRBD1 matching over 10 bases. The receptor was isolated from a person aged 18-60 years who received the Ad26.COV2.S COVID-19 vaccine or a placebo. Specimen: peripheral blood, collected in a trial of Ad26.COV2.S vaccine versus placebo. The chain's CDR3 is CASSLWDRGNEQFF. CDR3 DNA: TGCGCCAGCAGCTTGTGGGACAGGGGTAATGAGCAGTTCTTC. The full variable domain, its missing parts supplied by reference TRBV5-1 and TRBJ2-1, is KAGVTQTPRYLIKTRGQQVTLSCSPISGHRSVSWYQQTPGQGLQFLFEYFSETQRNKGNFPGRFSGRQFSNSRSEMNVSTLELGDSALYLCASSLWDRGNEQFFGPGTRLTVL.